The 24 T cell receptor beta chains below come from one sample, sequenced in a study of early T cells in non-severe SARS-CoV-2 infection (dated by TCRdb to about 2021). The library was produced with 5' RACE. Instrument used: NextSeq 500. TCRdb reworked the public reads: Q25 trimming with fastp, MiXCR clone assembly, productive beta chains retained. All rows with the same CDR3 protein become a single entry with the most common DNA and genes. The sample includes roughly 61,000 distinct CDR3 sequences, with about 12% observed a single time. The ten largest clonotypes hold almost 9.5% of the sample. Sample: whole blood, taken at baseline. The receptors here all came from an adult who was a healthcare worker with PCR-confirmed SARS-CoV-2 infection or an uninfected control (not recorded which).

The CDR3 protein is CASSQPPAGAANTGELFF. DNA of the CDR3: TGCGCCAGCAGCCAACCTCCAGCGGGAGCCGCGAACACCGGGGAGCTGTTTTTT. The chain couples TRBV4-3 to TRBJ2-2, with 8 bases aligning to TRBD2. Trimming cost V 2 bases and J 0 bases; bases outside gene matches: 8. From germline, CDR1 is LGHNA and CDR2 YSLEER. The CDR3 is made up of 18 amino acids.

The chain uses TRBV18 and TRBJ2-7; TRBD1 is a possible D gene (5 bases). This CDR3 has 15 amino acids. V shed 0 bases and J shed 3 bases, with 12 bases lying between them. Per the germline V gene, CDR1 is KGHSH and CDR2 is LQKENI. CDR3 sequence reads: CASSPPSGINYEQYF. Written as DNA, the CDR3 is TGTGCCAGCTCACCACCTTCAGGGATTAACTACGAGCAGTACTTC. Variable domain in full (rest from reference TRBV18 and TRBJ2-7): NAGVMQNPRHLVRRRGQEARLRCSPMKGHSHVYWYRQLPEEGLKFMVYLQKENIIDESGMPKERFSAEFPKEGPSILRIQQVVRGDSAAYFCASSPPSGINYEQYFGPGTRLTVT.

The chain links TRBV28 to TRBJ1-1; D perhaps matches TRBD1 (6 bases). CDR3 size: 15 residues. Germline V gene sequence: CDR1 MDHEN, CDR2 SYDVKM. Trimming took off 4 bases at V and 0 bases at J, with 12 bases between the two ends. The CDR3 nucleotides are TGTGCCAGCAGTTCGAGGACAGTCATGAACACTGAAGCTTTCTTT. It encodes CASSSRTVMNTEAFF.

The chain uses TRBV27 and TRBJ2-7; the match to TRBD1 covers 7 bases. The CDR3 sequence is 13 residues long. Germline assignment: CDR1 MNHEY and CDR2 SMNVEV (reference sequence). V lost 5 bases to trimming and J lost 2 bases; unmatched junction nucleotides: 3. The CDR3 DNA is TGTGCCAGCAGTGAGGGGGCGGCCTACGAGCAGTACTTC. Encoded protein: CASSEGAAYEQYF.

Only a few counts were recorded for this clonotype. The rearrangement uses TRBV5-1 and TRBJ2-2; 8 bases map to TRBD2. Germline CDR1 reads SGHRS; CDR2 reads YFSETQ. The CDR3 has 16 amino acids. J gave up 6 bases and V 0 bases, and 7 bases lay outside the gene matches. The CDR3 reads CASSLVASGYAGELFF. The CDR3 nucleotides are TGCGCCAGCAGCTTGGTAGCTAGCGGGTACGCCGGGGAGCTGTTTTTT.

This clonotype showed up just a few times. The chain couples TRBV5-1 to TRBJ2-1; 8 positions agree with TRBD2. The germline CDR1 and CDR2 sequences are SGHRS and YFSETQ. This CDR3 has 16 amino acids. The V gene end was trimmed by 3 bases and the J gene end by 3 bases; junction bases not matched to a gene: 8. The CDR3 loop reads CASSSLGGGYYNEQFF. For the CDR3, the DNA is TGCGCCAGCAGCTCCCTAGGCGGGGGGTACTACAATGAGCAGTTCTTC.

The chain couples TRBV5-5 to TRBJ1-2, with 10 bases that match TRBD1. V lost 7 bases, J lost 0 bases, and 15 bases stayed unmatched. CDR1 is SGHKS, CDR2 YYEKEE, per germline (reference sequence). The CDR3 is 18 residues long. The CDR3 spells CASGLIRGQGKANYGYTF. As DNA, the CDR3 is TGTGCCAGCGGACTTATCCGGGGACAGGGGAAAGCTAACTATGGCTACACCTTC.

The chain recombines TRBV10-3 with TRBJ1-2; 10 bases agree with TRBD1. Trimming removed 6 bases from V and 7 bases from J; junction bases left unmatched: 5. The CDR3 covers 13 residues. Germline V gene lookup returns CDR1 ENHRY and CDR2 SYGVKD. The CDR3 reads CAISPGTGAGYTF. The CDR3 region has the DNA TGTGCCATCAGCCCCGGGACAGGGGCTGGCTACACCTTC.

This clonotype was found a few times. The V gene is TRBV25-1, the J gene TRBJ2-7; TRBD2 is a possible D gene (6 bases). Germline loops: CDR1 MGHDK, CDR2 SYGVNS. V lost 0 bases to trimming and J lost 0 bases, with 6 bases between them. The CDR3 length is 14 residues. This CDR3 reads CASSEYGSSYEQYF. DNA for the CDR3: TGTGCCAGCAGTGAATACGGGAGCTCCTACGAGCAGTACTTC.

This clonotype was seen repeatedly, ten times or more. The chain has TRBV29-1 and TRBJ2-7; the match to TRBD1 covers 7 bases. Germline V gene sequence: CDR1 SQVTM, CDR2 ANQGSEA. The CDR3 sequence is 13 residues long. V shed 8 bases, J shed 3 bases, and the junction held 10 bases outside the gene matches. CDR3 in amino acids: CSFAPTGSYEQYF. The CDR3 nucleotides are TGCAGCTTTGCCCCGACAGGGAGCTACGAGCAGTACTTC.

This rearrangement joins TRBV5-4 to TRBJ1-3; D uncertain. V was shortened by 0 bases and J by 0 bases, with 4 bases between the two germline ends. CDR1 and CDR2 from the germline V gene are SGHNT and YYREEE (reference sequence). This CDR3 is built from 14 residues. The CDR3 DNA reads TGTGCCAGCAGCTTGGGGGTCTCTGGAAACACCATATATTTT. Translation: CASSLGVSGNTIYF.

This clonotype was seen more than once but under ten times. The chain links TRBV28 to TRBJ1-5; possibly TRBD1 for D (5 bases). CDR1 MDHEN and CDR2 SYDVKM come from the germline V gene. CDR3 length: 14 residues. The ends were cut back, 5 bases at V and 6 bases at J, with 14 bases in the middle. The CDR3 sequence is CASSPQRGLQPQHF. As DNA, the CDR3 is TGTGCCAGCAGTCCTCAGAGGGGACTTCAGCCCCAGCATTTT.

The rearrangement uses TRBV3-1 and TRBJ2-1, with 10 bases aligning to TRBD2. The CDR3 loop spans 16 amino acids. CDR1 and CDR2 from the germline V gene are LGHDT and YNNKEL (reference sequence). Trimming took 1 base from V and 9 from J; bases not matched to a gene: 9. CDR3 in DNA: TGTGCCAGCAGCCAAGCCCTCAGCGGGAGGGTGGGTGAGCAGTTCTTC. Translated: CASSQALSGRVGEQFF.

The chain employs TRBV20-1 and TRBJ2-4; D is undetermined. V was clipped by 5 bases and J by 0 bases, with 8 bases between them. Germline V gene data show CDR1 as DFQATT and CDR2 as SNEGSKA (reference sequence). The CDR3 covers 13 residues. The CDR3 bases are TGCAGTGCTGGGATACCAGCCAAAAACATTCAGTACTTC. Its protein is CSAGIPAKNIQYF.

At least ten counts were recorded for this clonotype. This chain links TRBV19 with TRBJ2-2, with D hard to call. V was cut by 7 bases and J by 7 bases, with 4 bases left in between. CDR1 is LNHDA and CDR2 is SQIVND in the germline V gene (reference sequence). The CDR3 loop spans 10 amino acids. In DNA, the CDR3 is TGTGCCAGTAAGGACGGGGAGCTGTTTTTT. Residues: CASKDGELFF.

In this sample, this clonotype turned up many times. The genes are TRBV6-6 and TRBJ1-6; maybe TRBD1 (5 bases). Deletions cut 3 bases from V and 6 bases from J, with 18 bases between. CDR1 is MNHNY, CDR2 SVGAGI, per germline (reference sequence). CDR3 length: 17 amino acids. The CDR3 DNA is TGTGCCAGCAGTTATCGCGGGGGTCAGGGAGGTAATTCACCCCTCCACTTT. It is translated as CASSYRGGQGGNSPLHF.

This clonotype was counted many times. The J gene is TRBJ2-5, the V gene TRBV24-1, with D uncertain. The CDR3 extends over 13 amino acids. From germline, CDR1 is KGHDR and CDR2 SFDVKD. V lost 5 bases and J 4 bases, leaving 10 bases between the germline ends. For the CDR3, the DNA is TGTGCCACCAGTGGAAGGGAAACAGAGACCCAGTACTTC. As protein: CATSGRETETQYF.

The genes are TRBV7-9 and TRBJ1-1; D not resolved. Germline CDR1 SEHNR, CDR2 FQNEAQ (reference sequence). Trimming removed 0 bases at V and 5 bases at J, with 13 bases between. The CDR3 totals 15 residues. The CDR3 DNA sequence: TGTGCCAGCAGCTTAGCAATAGGAACTGGGACTGAAGCTTTCTTT. The encoded protein is CASSLAIGTGTEAFF.

This clonotype was counted between two and nine times. The V and J genes are TRBV6-2 or TRBV6-3 and TRBJ1-2; D gene uncertain. Germline V gene sequence: CDR1 MNHEY, CDR2 SVGEGT. This CDR3 is 13 amino acids long. Trimming left V 6 bases short and J 4 bases short, with 12 bases between. The CDR3 sequence: CASSTRLTYGYTF. The CDR3 coding sequence is TGTGCCAGCAGCACTCGCTTAACCTATGGCTACACCTTC.

This chain joins TRBV7-8 and TRBJ2-1; 7 bases agree with TRBD2. The CDR3 loop spans 12 amino acids. V lost 10 bases, J lost 7 bases, and 7 bases stayed unmatched. CDR1 and CDR2 (germline): SGHVS, FQNEAQ. The CDR3 reads CATTAGRNEQFF. CDR3 nucleotide sequence: TGTGCCACCACAGCGGGGAGGAATGAGCAGTTCTTC.

This clonotype was observed at least ten times. The V gene is TRBV28, the J gene TRBJ1-2, with TRBD1 matching 7 bases. The ends lost 3 bases at V and 7 bases at J; junction bases unmatched: 8. Germline-derived CDR1 and CDR2 are MDHEN and SYDVKM. The CDR3 contains 14 residues. In nucleotides, the CDR3 is TGTGCCAGCAGTTTCCTCGACAGGGAGGGTGGCTACACCTTC. Translated, it gives CASSFLDREGGYTF.

This clonotype appeared a few times. The chain uses TRBV18 and TRBJ1-2; D is uncertain. Trimming pared 2 bases from V and 4 bases from J, leaving 8 bases between. The CDR3 is made up of 13 amino acids. Germline assignment: CDR1 KGHSH and CDR2 LQKENI. CDR3 bases: TGTGCCAGCTCACCAGACGAATTCTATGGCTACACCTTC. It specifies CASSPDEFYGYTF.

The chain employs TRBV13 and TRBJ2-5; D is perhaps TRBD1 or TRBD2 (6 bases each). The CDR3 runs to 15 residues. The germline gives CDR1 PRHDT, CDR2 FYEKMQ (reference sequence). V lost 0 bases, J lost 1 base, and 9 bases lay in between. The CDR3 nucleotides read TGTGCCAGCAGCTTAGGCGGAGGGGGCCAAGAGACCCAGTACTTC. Protein product: CASSLGGGGQETQYF.

This sequence joins TRBV28 and TRBJ1-2, with a possible D match to TRBD1 (6 bases). This CDR3 comprises 12 residues. Per germline, CDR1 MDHEN and CDR2 SYDVKM. V lost 5 bases to trimming and J lost 9 bases, with 13 bases between them. CDR3 in amino acids: CASSRKQGRYTF. The CDR3 coding sequence is TGTGCCAGCAGTAGAAAACAGGGACGCTACACCTTC.